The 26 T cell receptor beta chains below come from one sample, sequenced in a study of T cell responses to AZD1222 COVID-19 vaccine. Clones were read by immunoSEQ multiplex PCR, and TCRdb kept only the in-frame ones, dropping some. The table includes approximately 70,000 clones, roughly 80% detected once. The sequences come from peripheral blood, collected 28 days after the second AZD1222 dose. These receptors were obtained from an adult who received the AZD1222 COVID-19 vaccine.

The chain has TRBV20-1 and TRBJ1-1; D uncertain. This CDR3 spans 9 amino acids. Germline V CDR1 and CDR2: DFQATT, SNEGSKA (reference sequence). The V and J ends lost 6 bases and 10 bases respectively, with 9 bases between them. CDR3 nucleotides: TGCAGTGCCCCAGGTGGAGCTTTCTTT. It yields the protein CSAPGGAFF.

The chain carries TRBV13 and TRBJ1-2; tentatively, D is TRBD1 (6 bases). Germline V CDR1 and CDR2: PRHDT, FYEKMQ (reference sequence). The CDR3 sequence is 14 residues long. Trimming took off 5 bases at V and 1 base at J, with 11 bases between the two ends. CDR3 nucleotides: TGTGCCAGCAGCACCACAGGGAGTAACTATGGCTACACCTTC. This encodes CASSTTGSNYGYTF.

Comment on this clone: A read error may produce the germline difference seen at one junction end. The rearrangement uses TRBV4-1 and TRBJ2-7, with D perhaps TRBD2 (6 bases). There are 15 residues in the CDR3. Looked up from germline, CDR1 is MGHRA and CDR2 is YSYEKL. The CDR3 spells CPSSRHRGLLYEQYF. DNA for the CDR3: TGCCCCAGCAGCCGACACCGGGGGTTACTCTACGAGCAGTACTTC.

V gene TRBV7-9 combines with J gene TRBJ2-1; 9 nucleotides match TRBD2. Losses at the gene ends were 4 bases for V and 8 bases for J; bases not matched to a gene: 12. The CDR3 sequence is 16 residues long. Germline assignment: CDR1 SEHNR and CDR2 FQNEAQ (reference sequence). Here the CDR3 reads CASSSLAGGLVHEQFF. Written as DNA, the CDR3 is TGTGCCAGCAGCTCTTTGGCGGGGGGGCTTGTACATGAGCAGTTCTTC.

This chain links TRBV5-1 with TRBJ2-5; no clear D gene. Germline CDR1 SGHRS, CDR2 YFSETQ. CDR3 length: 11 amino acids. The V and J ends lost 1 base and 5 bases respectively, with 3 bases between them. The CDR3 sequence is CASSLYETQYF. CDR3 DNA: TGCGCCAGCAGCTTGTACGAGACCCAGTACTTC.

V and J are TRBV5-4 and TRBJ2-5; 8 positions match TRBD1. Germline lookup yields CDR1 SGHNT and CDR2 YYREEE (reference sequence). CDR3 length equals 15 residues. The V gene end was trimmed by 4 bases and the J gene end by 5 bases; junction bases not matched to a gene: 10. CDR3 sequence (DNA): TGTGCCAGCAGCCTACGGACAGGGAAGGGGGAGACCCAGTACTTC. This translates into CASSLRTGKGETQYF. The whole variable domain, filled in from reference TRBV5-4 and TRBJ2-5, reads ETGVTQSPTHLIKTRGQQVTLRCSSQSGHNTVSWYQQALGQGPQFIFQYYREEENGRGNFPPRFSGLQFPNYSSELNVNALELDDSALYLCASSLRTGKGETQYFGPGTRLLVL.

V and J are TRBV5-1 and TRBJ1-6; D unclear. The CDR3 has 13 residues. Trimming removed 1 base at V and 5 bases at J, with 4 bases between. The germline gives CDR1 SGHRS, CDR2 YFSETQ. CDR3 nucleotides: TGCGCCAGCAGCTTGTCTGATAATTCACCCCTCCACTTT. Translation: CASSLSDNSPLHF.

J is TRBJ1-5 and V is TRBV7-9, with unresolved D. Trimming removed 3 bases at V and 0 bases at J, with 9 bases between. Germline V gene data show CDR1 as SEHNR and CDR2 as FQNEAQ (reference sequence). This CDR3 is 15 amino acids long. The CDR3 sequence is CASSFDRDSNQPQHF. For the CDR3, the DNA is TGTGCCAGCAGCTTCGACCGAGATAGCAATCAGCCCCAGCATTTT.

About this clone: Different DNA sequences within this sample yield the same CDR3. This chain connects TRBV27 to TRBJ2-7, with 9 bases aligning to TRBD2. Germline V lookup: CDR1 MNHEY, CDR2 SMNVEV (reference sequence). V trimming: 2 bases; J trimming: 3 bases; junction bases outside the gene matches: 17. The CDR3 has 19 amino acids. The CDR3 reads CASSLGREGGGPTRYEQYF. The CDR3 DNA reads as TGTGCCAGCAGTTTAGGGCGGGAGGGGGGCGGCCCAACTCGCTACGAGCAGTACTTC.

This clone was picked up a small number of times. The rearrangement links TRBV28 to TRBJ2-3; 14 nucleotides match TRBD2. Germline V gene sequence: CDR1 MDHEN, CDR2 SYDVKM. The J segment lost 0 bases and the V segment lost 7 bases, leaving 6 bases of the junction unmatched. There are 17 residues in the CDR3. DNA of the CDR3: TGTGCCAGCACCGGACTAGCGGGGGGCTCTAGCACAGATACGCAGTATTTT. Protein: CASTGLAGGSSTDTQYF.

The CDR3 DNA is TGTGCCAGCCAACCGGGATTGAACACCGGGGAGCTGTTTTTT. Translation: CASQPGLNTGELFF. This sequence joins TRBV6-4 and TRBJ2-2; TRBD2 might be the D (5 bases). Trimming took 8 bases from V and 1 from J, leaving 11 bases between them. CDR1 is MRHNA, CDR2 SNTAGT, per germline. The CDR3 runs to 14 residues.

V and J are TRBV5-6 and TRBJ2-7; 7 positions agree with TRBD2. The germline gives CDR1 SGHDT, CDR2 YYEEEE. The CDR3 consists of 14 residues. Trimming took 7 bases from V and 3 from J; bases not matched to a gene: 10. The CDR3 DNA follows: TGTGCCAGCCGCCTAACCGGGGGGATCTACGAGCAGTACTTC. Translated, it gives CASRLTGGIYEQYF.

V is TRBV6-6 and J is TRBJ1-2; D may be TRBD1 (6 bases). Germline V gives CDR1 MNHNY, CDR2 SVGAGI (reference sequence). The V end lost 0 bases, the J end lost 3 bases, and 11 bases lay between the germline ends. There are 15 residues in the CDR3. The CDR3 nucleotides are TGTGCCAGCAGTTACTCTGTCAGGGGCTACTATGGCTACACCTTC. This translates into CASSYSVRGYYGYTF.

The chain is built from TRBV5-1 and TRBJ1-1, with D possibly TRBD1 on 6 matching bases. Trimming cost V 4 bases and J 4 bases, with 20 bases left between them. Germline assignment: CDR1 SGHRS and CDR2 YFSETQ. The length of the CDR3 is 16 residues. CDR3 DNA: TGCGCCAGCAGCCCACCTGGGGGGGCTGGGGGCACTGAAGCTTTCTTT. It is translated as CASSPPGGAGGTEAFF.

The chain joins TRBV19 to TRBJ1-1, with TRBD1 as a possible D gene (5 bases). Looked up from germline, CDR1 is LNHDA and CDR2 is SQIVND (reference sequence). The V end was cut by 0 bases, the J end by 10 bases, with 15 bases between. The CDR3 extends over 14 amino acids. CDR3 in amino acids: CASSIDRGRRGAFF. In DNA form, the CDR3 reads TGTGCCAGTAGTATAGATCGGGGGAGACGCGGAGCTTTCTTT.

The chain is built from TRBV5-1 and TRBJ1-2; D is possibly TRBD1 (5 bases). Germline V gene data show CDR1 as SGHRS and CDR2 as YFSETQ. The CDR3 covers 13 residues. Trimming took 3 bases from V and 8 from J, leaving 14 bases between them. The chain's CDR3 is CASSYQGFEGYTF. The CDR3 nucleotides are TGCGCCAGCAGCTACCAGGGTTTTGAAGGCTACACCTTC.

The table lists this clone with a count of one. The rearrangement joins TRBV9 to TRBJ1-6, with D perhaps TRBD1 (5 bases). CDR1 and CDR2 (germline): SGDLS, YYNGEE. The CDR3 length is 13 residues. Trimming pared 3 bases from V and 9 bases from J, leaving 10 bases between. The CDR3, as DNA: TGTGCCAGCAGCGACGGAGGGGTTTCACCCCTCCACTTT. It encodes CASSDGGVSPLHF.

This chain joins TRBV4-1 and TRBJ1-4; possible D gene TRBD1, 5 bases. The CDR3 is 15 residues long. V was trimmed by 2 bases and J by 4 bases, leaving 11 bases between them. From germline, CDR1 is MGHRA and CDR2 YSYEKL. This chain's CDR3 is CASSQQGTLNEKLFF. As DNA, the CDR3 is TGCGCCAGCAGCCAACAGGGAACTCTTAATGAAAAACTGTTTTTT.

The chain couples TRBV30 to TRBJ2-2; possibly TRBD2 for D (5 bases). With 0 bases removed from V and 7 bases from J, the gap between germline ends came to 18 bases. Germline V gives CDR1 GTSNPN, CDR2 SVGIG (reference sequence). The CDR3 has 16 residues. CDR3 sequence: CAWSVRLAHEGGELFF. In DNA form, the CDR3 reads TGTGCCTGGAGTGTACGCCTAGCCCACGAGGGCGGGGAGCTGTTTTTT.

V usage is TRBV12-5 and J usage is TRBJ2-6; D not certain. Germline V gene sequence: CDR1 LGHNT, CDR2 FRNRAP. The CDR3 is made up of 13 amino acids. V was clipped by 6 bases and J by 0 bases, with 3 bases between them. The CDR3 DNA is TGTGCTAGTGGAGACTCTGGGGCCAACGTCCTGACTTTC. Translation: CASGDSGANVLTF.

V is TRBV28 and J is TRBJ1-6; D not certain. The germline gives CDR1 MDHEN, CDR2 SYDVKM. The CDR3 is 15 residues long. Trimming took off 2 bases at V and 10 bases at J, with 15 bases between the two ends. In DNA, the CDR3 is TGTGCCAGCAGTTTAGGGCTAATAGAAAACTCACCCCTCCACTTT. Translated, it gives CASSLGLIENSPLHF. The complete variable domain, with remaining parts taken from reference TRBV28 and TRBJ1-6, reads DVKVTQSSRYLVKRTGEKVFLECVQDMDHENMFWYRQDPGLGLRLIYFSYDVKMKEKGDIPEGYSVSREKKERFSLILESASTNQTSMYLCASSLGLIENSPLHFGNGTRLTVT.

The CDR3 is CASGRDSKYQETQYF. DNA of the CDR3: TGTGCCAGCGGGCGGGACTCCAAGTACCAAGAGACCCAGTACTTC. This chain connects TRBV6-5 to TRBJ2-5; D perhaps matches TRBD2 (6 bases). The V and J ends lost 8 bases and 0 bases respectively, with 16 bases between them. This CDR3 region has 15 residues. From germline, CDR1 is MNHEY and CDR2 SVGAGI.

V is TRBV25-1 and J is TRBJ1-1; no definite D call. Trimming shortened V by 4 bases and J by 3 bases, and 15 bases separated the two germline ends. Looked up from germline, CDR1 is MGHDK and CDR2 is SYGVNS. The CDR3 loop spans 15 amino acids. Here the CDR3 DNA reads TGTGCCAGCAGTGGATCCTCGAAGGTACACACTGAAGCTTTCTTT. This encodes CASSGSSKVHTEAFF. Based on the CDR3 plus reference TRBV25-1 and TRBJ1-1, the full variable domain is EADIYQTPRYLVIGTGKKITLECSQTMGHDKMYWYQQDPGMELHLIHYSYGVNSTEKGDLSSESTVSRIRTEHFPLTLESARPSHTSQYLCASSGSSKVHTEAFFGQGTRLTVV.

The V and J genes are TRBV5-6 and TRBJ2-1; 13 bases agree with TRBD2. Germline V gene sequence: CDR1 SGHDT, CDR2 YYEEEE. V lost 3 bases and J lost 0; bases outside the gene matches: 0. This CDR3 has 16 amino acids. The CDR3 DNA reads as TGTGCCAGCAGCTGGACTAGCGGGAGCTCCTACAATGAGCAGTTCTTC. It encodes CASSWTSGSSYNEQFF.

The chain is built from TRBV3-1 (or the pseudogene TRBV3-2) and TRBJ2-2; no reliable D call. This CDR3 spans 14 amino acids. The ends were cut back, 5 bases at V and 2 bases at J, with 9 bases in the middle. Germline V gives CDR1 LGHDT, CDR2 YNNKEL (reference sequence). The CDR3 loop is CASSISFNTGELFF. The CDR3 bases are TGTGCCAGCAGCATAAGTTTTAACACCGGGGAGCTGTTTTTT.

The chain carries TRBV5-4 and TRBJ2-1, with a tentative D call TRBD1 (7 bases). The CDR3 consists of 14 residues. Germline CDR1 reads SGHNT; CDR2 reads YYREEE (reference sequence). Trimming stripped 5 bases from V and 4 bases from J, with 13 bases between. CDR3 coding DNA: TGTGCCAGCAGTGACAGGGAGGTGTACAATGAGCAGTTCTTC. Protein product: CASSDREVYNEQFF.